Shown below are 8 T cell receptor beta chains from a single sample sequenced in a study of cytomegalovirus exposure and HLA in healthy donors. The primer mix had 60 Vbeta and 13 Jbeta primers. Method: immunoSEQ multiplex PCR; TCRdb's copy keeps in-frame clones and lacks some. Of 99,000 or so clones in the sample, roughly three quarters were seen once. Sequencing was done on a sample of PBMCs. The source of these receptors is a man between 25 and 39 years old in good health and CMV-seronegative.

This sequence joins TRBV7-9 and TRBJ1-5, with 8 bases aligning to TRBD1. Germline CDR1 and CDR2: SEHNR and FQNEAQ (reference sequence). V lost 5 bases to trimming and J lost 7 bases; unmatched junction nucleotides: 7. This CDR3 spans 14 amino acids. Here the CDR3 reads CASSETGARQPQHF. The CDR3 DNA is TGTGCCAGCAGCGAGACAGGGGCGCGGCAGCCCCAGCATTTT.

This sequence joins TRBV9 and TRBJ1-1; 7 bases are a match to TRBD1. The CDR3 is 15 residues long. Trimming at V came to 6 bases and at J to 2 bases, leaving 10 bases not matched to a gene. Germline CDR1 is SGDLS and CDR2 is YYNGEE. The chain's CDR3 is CASIPGGRINTEAFF. The CDR3 DNA sequence: TGTGCCAGCATCCCAGGGGGACGGATCAACACTGAAGCTTTCTTT.

This chain links TRBV23-1 with TRBJ2-6, with a possible D match to TRBD1 (5 bases). TRBV23-1 is reported as an ORF; its role is uncertain. The CDR3 spans 15 residues. V was pared by 2 bases and J by 0 bases, with 5 bases between. CDR3 nucleotides: TGCGCCAGCAGTCAACAGGGCTCTGGGGCCAACGTCCTGACTTTC. Translation gives CASSQQGSGANVLTF.

This clone was observed a few times. The chain joins TRBV30 to TRBJ2-3; D is ambiguous. The CDR3 has 11 amino acids. V was pared by 5 bases and J by 3 bases, with 6 bases between. Germline lookup yields CDR1 GTSNPN and CDR2 SVGIG (reference sequence). The CDR3, as DNA: TGTGCCTGGGGCCCGACAGATACGCAGTATTTT. Translation gives CAWGPTDTQYF.

This sequence joins TRBV11-2 and TRBJ2-5; D call uncertain. Gene TRBJ2-7 matches the end of the DNA better, so the J call may be wrong. The CDR3 covers 14 residues. Germline V lookup: CDR1 SGHAT, CDR2 FQNNGV. In DNA, the CDR3 is TGTGCCAGCAGCTTTGAGACCTCCTACTACGAGCAGTACTTC. Translation: CASSFETSYYEQYF.

V usage is TRBV19 and J usage is TRBJ1-1; D is perhaps TRBD1 (5 bases). CDR1 LNHDA and CDR2 SQIVND come from the germline V gene (reference sequence). The V end lost 4 bases, the J end lost 1 base, and 16 bases lay between the germline ends. The CDR3 totals 16 residues. As DNA, the CDR3 is TGTGCCAGTAGTACCCGACAGACAAAGCAGAACACTGAAGCTTTCTTT. It yields the protein CASSTRQTKQNTEAFF.

The chain employs TRBV25-1 and TRBJ2-1, with D unclear. The V and J ends lost 1 base and 4 bases respectively, with 5 bases between them. This CDR3 is built from 13 residues. The germline CDR1 and CDR2 sequences are MGHDK and SYGVNS. CDR3 protein: CASSESGYNEQFF. The CDR3 DNA is TGTGCCAGCAGTGAATCCGGGTACAATGAGCAGTTCTTC.

The rearrangement joins TRBV4-3 to TRBJ1-1; TRBD1 aligns across 8 bases. V shed 0 bases, J shed 5 bases, and the junction held 14 bases outside the gene matches. CDR3 size: 18 residues. Germline CDR1 LGHNA, CDR2 YSLEER. CDR3 coding DNA: TGCGCCAGCAGCCAAGATCTTGGATACAGGGGGGCCCAGACTGAAGCTTTCTTT. As protein: CASSQDLGYRGAQTEAFF.